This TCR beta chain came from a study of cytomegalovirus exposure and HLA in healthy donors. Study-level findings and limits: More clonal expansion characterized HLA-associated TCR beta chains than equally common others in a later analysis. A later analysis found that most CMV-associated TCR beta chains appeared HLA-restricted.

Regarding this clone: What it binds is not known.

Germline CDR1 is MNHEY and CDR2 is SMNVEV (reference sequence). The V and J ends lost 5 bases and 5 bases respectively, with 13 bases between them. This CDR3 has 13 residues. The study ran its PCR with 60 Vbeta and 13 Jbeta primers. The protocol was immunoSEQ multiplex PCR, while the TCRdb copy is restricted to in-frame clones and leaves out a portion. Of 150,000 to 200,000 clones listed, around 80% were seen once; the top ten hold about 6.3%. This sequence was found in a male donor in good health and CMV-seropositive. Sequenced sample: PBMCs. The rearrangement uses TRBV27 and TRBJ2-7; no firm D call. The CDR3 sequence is CASSPLVLNEQYF. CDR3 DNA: TGTGCCAGCAGTCCCCTAGTCCTTAACGAGCAGTACTTC.